This TCR beta chain emerged from a study of blood T cell repertoires in COVID-19 (TCRdb year 2020). Notes on the research overall: Collaborator samples came from the United States, Italy and Spain and covered acute and convalescent phases of COVID-19. The prospective study material was composed of cDNA or gDNA derived from T cells, B-cell-depleted T cells, or PBMCs. Subjects who had been exposed to COVID-19, were actively infected with it, or had recovered from it provided the deeply sampled blood TCRbeta repertoires that made up the dataset. The repertoires were released in a freely available public database intended as a resource for research on the immune response to SARS-CoV-2. The samples were drawn from the first 160 participants of the ongoing ImmuneRACE study and from 1,254 subjects provided by 6 global collaborators. The sample metadata nearly always contained a de-identified subject ID, COVID-19 status, age in years and sex. Where HLA class I and class II types were available, the types were taken from metadata supplied by the sample provider, not from assay-based typing.

One collaborating source in Seattle enrolled patients during active infection and followed them longitudinally through the course of disease. Collaborating institutions collected whole blood in K2EDTA tubes following their own protocols. Collaborator samples were shipped for TCRbeta analysis as frozen whole blood, isolated PBMCs, or DNA extracted from either sample type. General findings and caveats noted by the study authors: Clinical and demographic metadata were provided uncurated, with the amount varying by source and participant.

As concerns this clone: Which antigen it targets is not known. No much larger clonotype is one base removed from it; base qualities were not supplied.

TCRbeta CDR3 regions were amplified from genomic DNA using the immunoSEQ Assay, a bias-controlled multiplex PCR. The source study handled its data this way. Within the assay, amplification of reference gene primers was used to estimate how many nucleated cells each sample contained. To quantify the absolute abundance of each unique TCRbeta CDR3 rearrangement, sequence reads were collapsed and filtered. Productive Simpson clonality was computed per sample as the square root of Simpson's diversity index over productive rearrangements. TCRdb holds this immuneACCESS table with in-frame rearrangements only. Some clones are missing; in checked studies, unresolved V genes explain under half, and the rest has no known cause. The V and J calls and clone size are taken from that table; D and trimming were inferred from the DNA. The sample table holds around 150,000 clones, of which roughly 81% were seen once. Less than 10% of the sample is held by the ten biggest clonotypes.

The sequence derives from an older woman with COVID-19, enrolled during active disease. Material: peripheral blood.

The DNA is as follows: TGTGCCAGCAGCCCCCCGGAGTGGGGGAGGAATGAGCAGTTCTTC. Translated, this is CASSPPEWGRNEQFF. The chain uses TRBV3-1 (or the pseudogene TRBV3-2) and TRBJ2-1; possibly the D gene is TRBD2, per 6 matching bases. Trimming at the junction amounts to 4 bases on V and 7 bases on J, and the germline ends lie 17 bases apart. The CDR3 contains 15 residues, cysteine and phenylalanine counted. Only the CDR3 DNA is retained, 45 bases long and in frame from the first base. CDR1 and CDR2 (LGHDT, YNNKEL) derive from the germline V gene (reference sequence).